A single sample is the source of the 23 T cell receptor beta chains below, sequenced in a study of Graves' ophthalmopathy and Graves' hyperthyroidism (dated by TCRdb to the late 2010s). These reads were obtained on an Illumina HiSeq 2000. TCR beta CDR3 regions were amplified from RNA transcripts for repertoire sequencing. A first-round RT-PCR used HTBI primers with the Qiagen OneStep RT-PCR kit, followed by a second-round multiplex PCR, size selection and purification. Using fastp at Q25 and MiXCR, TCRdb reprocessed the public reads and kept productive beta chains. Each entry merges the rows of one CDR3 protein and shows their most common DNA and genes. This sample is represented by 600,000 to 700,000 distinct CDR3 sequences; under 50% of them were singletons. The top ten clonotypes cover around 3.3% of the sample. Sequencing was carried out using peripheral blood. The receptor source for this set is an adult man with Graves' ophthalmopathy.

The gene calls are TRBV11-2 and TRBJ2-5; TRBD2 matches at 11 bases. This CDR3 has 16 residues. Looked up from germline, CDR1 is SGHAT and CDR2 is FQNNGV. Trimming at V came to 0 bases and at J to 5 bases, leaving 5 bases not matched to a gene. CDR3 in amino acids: CASSLDSGGAMETQYF. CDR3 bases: TGTGCCAGCAGCTTAGATAGCGGGGGGGCCATGGAGACCCAGTACTTC.

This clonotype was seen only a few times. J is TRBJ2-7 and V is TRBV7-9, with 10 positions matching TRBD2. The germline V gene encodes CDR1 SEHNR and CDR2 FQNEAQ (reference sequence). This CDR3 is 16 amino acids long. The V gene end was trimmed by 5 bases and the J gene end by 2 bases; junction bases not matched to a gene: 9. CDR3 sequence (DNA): TGTGCCAGCAGCCAAGATCAACTAGCGGGACCCTACGAGCAGTACTTC. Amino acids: CASSQDQLAGPYEQYF.

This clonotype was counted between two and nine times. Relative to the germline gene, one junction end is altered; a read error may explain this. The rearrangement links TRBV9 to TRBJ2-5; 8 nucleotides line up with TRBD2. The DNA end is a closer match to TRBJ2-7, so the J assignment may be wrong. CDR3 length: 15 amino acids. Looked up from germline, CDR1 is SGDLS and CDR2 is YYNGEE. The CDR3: CASSVDGTRSSEQYF. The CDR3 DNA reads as TGTGCCAGCAGCGTAGATGGGACTAGATCCTCCGAGCAGTACTTC.

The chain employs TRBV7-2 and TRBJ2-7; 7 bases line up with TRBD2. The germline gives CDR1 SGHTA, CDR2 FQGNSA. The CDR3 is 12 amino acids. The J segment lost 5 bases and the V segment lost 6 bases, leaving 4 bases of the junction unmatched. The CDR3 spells CASRGGVHEQYF. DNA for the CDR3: TGTGCCAGCAGGGGGGGGGTCCACGAGCAGTACTTC.

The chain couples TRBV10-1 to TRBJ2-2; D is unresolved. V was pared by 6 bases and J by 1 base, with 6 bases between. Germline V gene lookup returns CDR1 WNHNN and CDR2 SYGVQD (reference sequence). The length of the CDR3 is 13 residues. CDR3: CASSFENTGELFF. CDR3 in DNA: TGCGCCAGCAGCTTTGAGAACACCGGGGAGCTGTTTTTT.

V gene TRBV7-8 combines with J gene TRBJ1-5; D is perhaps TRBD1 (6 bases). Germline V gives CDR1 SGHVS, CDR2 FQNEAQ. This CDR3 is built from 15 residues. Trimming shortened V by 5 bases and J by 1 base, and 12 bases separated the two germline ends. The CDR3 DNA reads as TGTGCCAGCAGCCGCGGGACACTAAGCAATCAGCCCCAGCATTTT. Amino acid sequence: CASSRGTLSNQPQHF.

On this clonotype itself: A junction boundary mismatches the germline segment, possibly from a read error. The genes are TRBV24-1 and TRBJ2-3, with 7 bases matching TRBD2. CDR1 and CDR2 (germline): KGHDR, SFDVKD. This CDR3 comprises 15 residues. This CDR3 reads CASSELGGRGDTQYF. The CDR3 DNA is TGTGCCAGCAGTGAACTCGGAGGGAGGGGAGATACGCAGTATTTT.

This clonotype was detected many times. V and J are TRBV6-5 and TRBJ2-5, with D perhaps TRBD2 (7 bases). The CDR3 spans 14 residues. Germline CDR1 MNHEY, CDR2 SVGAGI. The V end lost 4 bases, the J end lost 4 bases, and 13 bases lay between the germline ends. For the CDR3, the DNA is TGTGCCAGCAGTTCCTTGCGGGGGCGAGAGACCCAGTACTTC. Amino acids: CASSSLRGRETQYF.

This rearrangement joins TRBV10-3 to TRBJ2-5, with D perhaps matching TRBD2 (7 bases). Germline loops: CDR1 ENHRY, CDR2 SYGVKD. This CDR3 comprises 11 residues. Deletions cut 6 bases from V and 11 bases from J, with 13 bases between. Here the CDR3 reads CAIRGGGAQYF. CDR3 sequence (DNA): TGTGCCATCAGGGGAGGGGGGGCGCAGTACTTC.

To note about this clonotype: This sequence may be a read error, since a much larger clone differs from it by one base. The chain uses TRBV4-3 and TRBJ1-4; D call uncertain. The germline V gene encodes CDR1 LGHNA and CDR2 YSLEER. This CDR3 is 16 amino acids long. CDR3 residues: CTSSQEVTRTNEKLFF. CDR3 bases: TGCACCAGCAGCCAAGAAGTCACAAGAACTAATGAAAAACTGTTTTTT.

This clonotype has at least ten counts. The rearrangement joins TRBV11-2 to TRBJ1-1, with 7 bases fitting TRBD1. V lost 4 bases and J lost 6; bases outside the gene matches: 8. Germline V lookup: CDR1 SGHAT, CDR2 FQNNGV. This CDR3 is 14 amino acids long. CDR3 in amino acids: CASSSNRGRAEAFF. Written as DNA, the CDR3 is TGTGCCAGCAGCTCCAACAGGGGACGAGCTGAAGCTTTCTTT. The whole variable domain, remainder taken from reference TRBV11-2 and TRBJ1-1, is EAGVAQSPRYKIIEKRQSVAFWCNPISGHATLYWYQQILGQGPKLLIQFQNNGVVDDSQLPKDRFSAERLKGVDSTLKIQPAKLEDSAVYLCASSSNRGRAEAFFGQGTRLTVV.

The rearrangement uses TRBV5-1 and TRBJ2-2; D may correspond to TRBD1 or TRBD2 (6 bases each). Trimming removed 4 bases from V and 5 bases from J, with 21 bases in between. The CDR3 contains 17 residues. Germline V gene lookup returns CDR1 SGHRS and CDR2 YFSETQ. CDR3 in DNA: TGCGCCAGCAGCCTTGGGCGGACGGGGGCGAGGACCGGGGAGCTGTTTTTT. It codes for CASSLGRTGARTGELFF.

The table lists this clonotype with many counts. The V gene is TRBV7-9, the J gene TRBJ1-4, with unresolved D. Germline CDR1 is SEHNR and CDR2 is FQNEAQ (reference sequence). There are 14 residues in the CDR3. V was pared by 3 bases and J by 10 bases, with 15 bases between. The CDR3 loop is CASSFSASTGKLFF. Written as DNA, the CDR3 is TGTGCCAGCAGCTTCTCGGCATCGACGGGAAAACTGTTTTTT.

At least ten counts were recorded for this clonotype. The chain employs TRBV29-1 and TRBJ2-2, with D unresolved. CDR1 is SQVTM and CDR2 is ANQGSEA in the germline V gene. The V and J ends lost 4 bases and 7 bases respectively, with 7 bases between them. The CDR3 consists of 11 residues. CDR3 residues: CSVVRSGELFF. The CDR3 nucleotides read TGCAGCGTTGTAAGGAGCGGGGAGCTGTTTTTT.

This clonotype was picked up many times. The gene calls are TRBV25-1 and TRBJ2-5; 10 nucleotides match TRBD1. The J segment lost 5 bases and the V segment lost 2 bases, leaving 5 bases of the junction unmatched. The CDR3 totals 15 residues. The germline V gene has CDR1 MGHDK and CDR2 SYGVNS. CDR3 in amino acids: CASSEPGTGVETQYF. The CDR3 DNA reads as TGTGCCAGCAGTGAACCCGGGACAGGGGTCGAGACCCAGTACTTC.

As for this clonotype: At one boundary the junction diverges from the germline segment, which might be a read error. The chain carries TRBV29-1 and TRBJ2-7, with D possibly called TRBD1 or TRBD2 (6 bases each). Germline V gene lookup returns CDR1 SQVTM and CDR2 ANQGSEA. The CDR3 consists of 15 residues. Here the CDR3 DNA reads TGTGCCTGGAGCGGGTCGTTACAGGGAGCCTACGAGCAGTACTTC. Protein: CAWSGSLQGAYEQYF.

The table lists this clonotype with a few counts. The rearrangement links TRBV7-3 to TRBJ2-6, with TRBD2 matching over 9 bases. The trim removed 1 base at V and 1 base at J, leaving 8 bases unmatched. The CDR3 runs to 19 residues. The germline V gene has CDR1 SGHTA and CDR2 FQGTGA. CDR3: CASSLNGDSGSSGANVLTF. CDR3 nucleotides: TGTGCCAGCAGCTTAAATGGGGATAGCGGGAGTTCTGGGGCCAACGTCCTGACTTTC.

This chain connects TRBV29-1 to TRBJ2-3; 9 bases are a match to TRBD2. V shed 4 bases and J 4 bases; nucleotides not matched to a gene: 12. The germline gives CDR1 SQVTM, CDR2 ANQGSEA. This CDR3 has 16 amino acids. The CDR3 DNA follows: TGCAGCGTTGGGGCGACTAGCGGTCTTTCCGCAGATACGCAGTATTTT. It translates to CSVGATSGLSADTQYF.

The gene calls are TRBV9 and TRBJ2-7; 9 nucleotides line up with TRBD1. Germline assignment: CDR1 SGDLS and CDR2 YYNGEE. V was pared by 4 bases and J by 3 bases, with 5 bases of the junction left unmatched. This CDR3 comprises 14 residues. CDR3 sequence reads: CASSQGGQGYEQYF. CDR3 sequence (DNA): TGTGCCAGCAGCCAGGGGGGACAGGGCTACGAGCAGTACTTC.

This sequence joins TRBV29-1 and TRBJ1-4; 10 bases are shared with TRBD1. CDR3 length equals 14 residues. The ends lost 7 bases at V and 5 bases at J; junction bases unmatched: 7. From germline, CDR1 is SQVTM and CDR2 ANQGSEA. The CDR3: CSGDGTGENEKLFF. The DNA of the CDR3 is TGCAGCGGCGACGGGACAGGGGAAAATGAAAAACTGTTTTTT.

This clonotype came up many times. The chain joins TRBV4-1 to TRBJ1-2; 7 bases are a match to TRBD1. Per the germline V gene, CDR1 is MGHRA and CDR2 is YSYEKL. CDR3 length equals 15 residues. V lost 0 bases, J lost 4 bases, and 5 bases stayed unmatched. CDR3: CASSQDLTGSYGYTF. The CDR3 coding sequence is TGCGCCAGCAGCCAAGACCTGACAGGGAGCTATGGCTACACCTTC.

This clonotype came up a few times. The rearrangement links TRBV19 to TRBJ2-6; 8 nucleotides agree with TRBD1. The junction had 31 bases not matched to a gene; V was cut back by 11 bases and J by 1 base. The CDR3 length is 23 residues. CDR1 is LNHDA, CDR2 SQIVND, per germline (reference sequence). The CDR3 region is CAPTLSLKTGEFDKSSGANVLTF. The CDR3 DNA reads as TGTGCCCCTACCCTAAGCCTTAAGACAGGGGAGTTTGACAAGTCTTCTGGGGCCAACGTCCTGACTTTC.

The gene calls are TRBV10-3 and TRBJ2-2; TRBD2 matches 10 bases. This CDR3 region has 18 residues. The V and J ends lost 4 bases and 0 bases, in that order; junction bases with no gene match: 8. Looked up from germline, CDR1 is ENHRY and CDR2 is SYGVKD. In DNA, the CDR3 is TGTGCCATCAGTGTTCCCCTGAGCGGGAGGGCGAACACCGGGGAGCTGTTTTTT. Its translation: CAISVPLSGRANTGELFF.